The next 13 T cell receptor beta chains were all read from a single sample in a study of cytomegalovirus exposure and HLA in healthy donors. Here immunoSEQ multiplex PCR was the method, and the copy in TCRdb shows in-frame clones only, minus some. The table shows about 56,000 clones, with around 90% occurring only once. The sequenced sample consisted of PBMCs. The receptors were sampled from a man aged 18 to 29 in good health and CMV-seronegative.

The chain couples TRBV6-5 to TRBJ2-7; 10 bases are shared with TRBD2. Germline-derived CDR1 and CDR2 are MNHEY and SVGAGI. The trim removed 0 bases at V and 5 bases at J, leaving 1 base unmatched. This CDR3 region has 14 residues. The CDR3 here is CASSYSAGGDEQYF. In DNA, the CDR3 is TGTGCCAGCAGTTACTCAGCGGGAGGGGACGAGCAGTACTTC.

The chain uses TRBV19 and TRBJ1-3; D is unclear. Germline V gene sequence: CDR1 LNHDA, CDR2 SQIVND (reference sequence). V was shortened by 10 bases and J by 0 bases, with 4 bases between the two germline ends. The CDR3 spans 11 residues. CDR3 loop: CAINSGNTIYF. The CDR3 DNA sequence: TGTGCCATCAACTCTGGAAACACCATATATTTT.

This chain connects TRBV7-2 to TRBJ2-7, with D hard to call. Deletions cut 3 bases from V and 2 bases from J, with 5 bases between. The CDR3 is 12 amino acids. Germline V gene sequence: CDR1 SGHTA, CDR2 FQGNSA. CDR3 region: CASSFSTYEQYF. CDR3 in DNA: TGTGCCAGCAGCTTTTCAACCTACGAGCAGTACTTC.

The rearrangement links TRBV6-5 to TRBJ2-1, with 7 positions matching TRBD2. The J segment lost 0 bases and the V segment lost 6 bases, leaving 5 bases of the junction unmatched. The CDR3 is 15 amino acids. From germline, CDR1 is MNHEY and CDR2 SVGAGI. The CDR3 reads CASRGAGNSYNEQFF. The CDR3 nucleotides read TGTGCCAGCAGGGGAGCGGGAAACTCCTACAATGAGCAGTTCTTC.

V usage is TRBV7-2 and J usage is TRBJ2-3, with 11 bases fitting TRBD1. After removal of 3 bases from V and 1 base from J, the junction contained 6 bases not matched to a gene. The germline V gene encodes CDR1 SGHTA and CDR2 FQGNSA. The CDR3 sequence is 17 residues long. The CDR3: CASSFGQGASGTDTQYF. The DNA for the CDR3 is TGTGCCAGCAGCTTCGGACAGGGGGCAAGTGGCACAGATACGCAGTATTTT. Full variable domain (missing parts from reference TRBV7-2 and TRBJ2-3): GAGVSQSPSNKVTEKGKDVELRCDPISGHTALYWYRQSLGQGLEFLIYFQGNSAPDKSGLPSDRFSAERTGGSVSTLTIQRTQQEDSAVYLCASSFGQGASGTDTQYFGPGTRLTVL.

The chain joins TRBV2 to TRBJ2-7; 10 nucleotides match TRBD2. There are 14 residues in the CDR3. Germline loops: CDR1 SNHLY, CDR2 FYNNEI. Germline trimming cut 7 bases from V and 7 bases from J; bases unmatched to any gene: 10. The DNA of the CDR3 is TGTGCCAGCACTTTAGCGGGGGGCCCCCTGGAGCAGTACTTC. It translates to CASTLAGGPLEQYF.

V gene TRBV19 combines with J gene TRBJ2-7, with TRBD2 identical over 8 bases. The trim removed 3 bases at V and 1 base at J, leaving 5 bases unmatched. Germline-derived CDR1 and CDR2 are LNHDA and SQIVND (reference sequence). The length of the CDR3 is 15 residues. Here the CDR3 reads CASSINAGGSYEQYF. CDR3 DNA sequence: TGTGCCAGTAGTATCAACGCGGGAGGTTCCTACGAGCAGTACTTC.

V is TRBV18 and J is TRBJ2-7; 10 nucleotides align to TRBD1. V shed 6 bases, J shed 6 bases, and the junction held 8 bases outside the gene matches. CDR1 and CDR2 (germline): KGHSH, LQKENI. The CDR3 consists of 14 residues. This chain's CDR3 is CASSPGTGVGEQYF. The CDR3 nucleotides read TGTGCCAGCTCGCCCGGGACAGGGGTCGGCGAGCAGTACTTC.

The chain links TRBV6-5 to TRBJ2-3; TRBD2 aligns across 8 bases. Germline V lookup: CDR1 MNHEY, CDR2 SVGAGI. The CDR3 length is 16 residues. V trimming: 0 bases; J trimming: 5 bases; junction bases outside the gene matches: 7. The CDR3, as DNA: TGTGCCAGCAGTTACTCGCCGGGCGGGAGGAGAGATACGCAGTATTTT. Translation: CASSYSPGGRRDTQYF.

V and J are TRBV27 and TRBJ2-3; 8 nucleotides match TRBD2. Looked up from germline, CDR1 is MNHEY and CDR2 is SMNVEV (reference sequence). The CDR3 loop spans 13 amino acids. The V and J ends lost 2 bases and 9 bases, in that order; junction bases with no gene match: 4. CDR3 DNA: TGTGCCAGCAGTTTAAACCCTAGCGGGACGCAGTATTTT. Amino acids: CASSLNPSGTQYF.

This rearrangement joins TRBV5-4 to TRBJ2-2; maybe TRBD2 (6 bases). The germline CDR1 and CDR2 sequences are SGHNT and YYREEE (reference sequence). The CDR3 totals 15 residues. V lost 4 bases and J 4 bases, leaving 14 bases between the germline ends. This CDR3 is CASSPGLPATGELFF. CDR3 in DNA: TGTGCCAGCAGCCCGGGACTTCCCGCCACCGGGGAGCTGTTTTTT.

The V and J genes are TRBV19 and TRBJ2-7; 11 nucleotides agree with TRBD2. The CDR3 covers 15 residues. The trim removed 6 bases at V and 3 bases at J, leaving 7 bases unmatched. Germline V gives CDR1 LNHDA, CDR2 SQIVND (reference sequence). As DNA, the CDR3 is TGTGCCAGTAGGACTTCGGGGACTAGCGGCTACGAGCAGTACTTC. Amino acid sequence: CASRTSGTSGYEQYF.

V and J are TRBV13 and TRBJ2-7; 12 bases match TRBD2. Losses at the gene ends were 6 bases for V and 3 bases for J; bases not matched to a gene: 6. Per germline, CDR1 PRHDT and CDR2 FYEKMQ (reference sequence). The length of the CDR3 is 15 residues. The CDR3 DNA is TGTGCCAGCAGGCTGACTAGCGGGAGTCTCTACGAGCAGTACTTC. Its protein is CASRLTSGSLYEQYF.